This entry lists 9 T cell receptor beta chains sequenced from one sample in a study of circulating tumor DNA in untreated peripheral T-cell lymphoma. The data were produced by immunoSEQ multiplex PCR, yet TCRdb's version contains in-frame clones alone and is incomplete. In the table there are about 9,200 clones, about three quarters of which are singletons. The sequenced sample was tumor tissue. All receptors come from a human donor with peripheral T-cell lymphoma.

The chain links TRBV19 to TRBJ1-5, with D unclear. The CDR3 totals 16 residues. The germline gives CDR1 LNHDA, CDR2 SQIVND (reference sequence). V was shortened by 5 bases and J by 2 bases, with 16 bases between the two germline ends. The CDR3 DNA sequence: TGTGCCAGTAGTGCCCGCCGGGTGGTAGGCAATCAGCCCCAGCATTTT. This gives the protein CASSARRVVGNQPQHF.

The chain employs TRBV12-5 and TRBJ1-2; 11 positions agree with TRBD1. The CDR3 spans 13 residues. CDR1 is LGHNT and CDR2 is FRNRAP in the germline V gene. The chain's CDR3 is CATTDRGRDGYTF. The CDR3 DNA reads as TGTGCCACTACGGACAGGGGGCGGGATGGCTACACCTTC.

CDR3: CATSRDAGGTDTQYF. In nucleotides, the CDR3 is TGTGCCACCAGCAGAGATGCGGGGGGCACAGATACGCAGTATTTT. The chain has TRBV15 and TRBJ2-3; 7 nucleotides line up with TRBD2. The length of the CDR3 is 15 residues. Germline V CDR1 and CDR2: LNHNV, YYDKDF (reference sequence). J lost 1 base, V lost 0 bases, and 1 base had no gene match.

The rearrangement joins TRBV6-8 to TRBJ1-4, with D hard to call. Trimming removed 5 bases from V and 7 bases from J, with 17 bases in between. The CDR3 has 15 residues. The germline CDR1 and CDR2 sequences are MNHGY and SAAAGT. CDR3 loop: CASSDLPTGSEKLFF. CDR3 in DNA: TGTGCCAGCAGTGACCTTCCGACCGGGAGTGAAAAACTGTTTTTT.

The chain has TRBV6-8 and TRBJ1-6, with D perhaps TRBD1 (5 bases). Trimming took 0 bases from V and 7 from J, leaving 13 bases between them. Germline V gene data show CDR1 as MNHGY and CDR2 as SAAAGT. This CDR3 region has 16 residues. In DNA form, the CDR3 reads TGTGCCAGCAGTTACTCGAAGGGGTCGCGAAATTCACCCCTCCACTTT. Encoded protein: CASSYSKGSRNSPLHF.

This clone occurred once. The DNA for the CDR3 is TGTGCCAGCAGTAGGCGGGGGCCGGGGAACACTGAAGCTTTCTTT. Amino acids: CASSRRGPGNTEAFF. This chain joins TRBV11-3 and TRBJ1-1; D is perhaps TRBD1 (6 bases). The germline CDR1 and CDR2 sequences are SGHNT and YENEEA. The V gene lost 6 bases and the J gene lost 1 base, with 15 bases spanning the gap. The CDR3 is 15 residues long.

This rearrangement joins TRBV6-8 to TRBJ1-2, with D hard to call. V lost 2 bases, J lost 2 bases, and 9 bases lay in between. The germline gives CDR1 MNHGY, CDR2 SAAAGT. The CDR3 consists of 14 residues. CDR3 DNA sequence: TGTGCCAGCAGTTACGGACGGCTAAACTATGGCTACACCTTC. The encoded protein is CASSYGRLNYGYTF.

The CDR3 loop reads CASTLPWASTDTQYF. CDR3 sequence (DNA): TGTGCCAGCACCCTCCCATGGGCTAGCACAGATACGCAGTATTTT. V is TRBV12-5 and J is TRBJ2-3, with D uncertain. The CDR3 is 15 residues long. The germline V gene encodes CDR1 LGHNT and CDR2 FRNRAP.

This chain links TRBV11-3 with TRBJ2-7; 9 nucleotides line up with TRBD2. The V segment lost 2 bases and the J segment 3 bases; nucleotides outside the gene matches: 8. The CDR3 sequence is 16 residues long. Germline assignment: CDR1 SGHNT and CDR2 YENEEA. The CDR3 here is CASSLWASGKLYEQYF. The DNA for the CDR3 is TGTGCCAGCAGCTTATGGGCTAGCGGGAAACTCTACGAGCAGTACTTC. Based on the CDR3 plus reference TRBV11-3 and TRBJ2-7, the full variable domain is EAGVVQSPRYKIIEKKQPVAFWCNPISGHNTLYWYLQNLGQGPELLIRYENEEAVDDSQLPKDRFSAERLKGVDSTLKIQPAELGDSAVYLCASSLWASGKLYEQYFGPGTRLTVT.